This entry lists 21 T cell receptor beta chains sequenced from one sample in a study of T-cell memory formation after mild COVID-19. Each CDR3 protein is one row after TCRdb ran MiXCR on the 5' RACE reads. Among 250,000 or so distinct CDR3 sequences listed, around 17% were seen once. The sequencing sample was made of PBMCs or a T cell subset sorted from them (not recorded which). Every receptor here comes from a man aged 18 to 29 who had mild COVID-19 (a few samples of this study predate the infection). Cell type and time point are not known.

This clonotype was recorded many times. V is TRBV5-1 and J is TRBJ1-1, with 12 bases lining up with TRBD1. After removal of 4 bases from V and 5 bases from J, the junction contained 6 bases not matched to a gene. The CDR3 length is 15 residues. Looked up from germline, CDR1 is SGHRS and CDR2 is YFSETQ. Here the CDR3 DNA reads TGCGCCAGCAGCACCGGGACAGGGGGCTCGACTGAAGCTTTCTTT. Amino acids: CASSTGTGGSTEAFF.

The chain recombines TRBV7-2 with TRBJ2-3; 7 bases fit TRBD2. CDR3 length: 16 residues. With V trimmed by 3 bases and J by 0 bases, 6 bases remained unmatched. The germline CDR1 and CDR2 sequences are SGHTA and FQGNSA. CDR3 bases: TGTGCCAGCAGCTTTTTGACTAGCTTTAGCACAGATACGCAGTATTTT. Amino acids: CASSFLTSFSTDTQYF.

CDR3 sequence (DNA): TGTGCCACCAGCAGAGATTCGGGGGCCGGCAATGAGCAGTTCTTC. This encodes CATSRDSGAGNEQFF. V usage is TRBV15 and J usage is TRBJ2-1; D is possibly TRBD1 or TRBD2 (6 bases each). CDR1 LNHNV and CDR2 YYDKDF come from the germline V gene (reference sequence). The CDR3 is made up of 15 amino acids. V was trimmed by 0 bases and J by 6 bases, leaving 12 bases between them.

This clonotype was seen repeatedly, ten times or more. This chain links TRBV12-3 or TRBV12-4 with TRBJ1-1, with TRBD1 matching over 7 bases. The CDR3 covers 14 residues. The trim removed 6 bases at V and 1 base at J, leaving 5 bases unmatched. CDR3 sequence: CASSPQGSNTEAFF. The DNA of the CDR3 is TGTGCCAGCAGCCCACAGGGGTCGAACACTGAAGCTTTCTTT.

This rearrangement joins TRBV7-9 to TRBJ1-1; D perhaps matches TRBD1 (5 bases). The CDR3 runs to 15 residues. Germline V CDR1 and CDR2: SEHNR, FQNEAQ (reference sequence). Deletions cut 5 bases from V and 6 bases from J, with 19 bases between. The CDR3 here is CASSPGGDLIPEAFF. CDR3 bases: TGTGCCAGCAGCCCCGGGGGGGACCTTATTCCTGAAGCTTTCTTT.

The chain couples TRBV5-1 to TRBJ2-5; the D is unclear. The V and J ends lost 3 bases and 1 base respectively, with 10 bases between them. The length of the CDR3 is 14 residues. From germline, CDR1 is SGHRS and CDR2 YFSETQ. CDR3: CASSWPVGQETQYF. CDR3 nucleotide sequence: TGCGCCAGCAGCTGGCCCGTAGGCCAAGAGACCCAGTACTTC.

Turning to this clonotype: At one boundary the junction diverges from the germline segment, which might be a read error. The genes are TRBV7-8 and TRBJ2-3, with TRBD2 matching over 9 bases. The CDR3 length is 11 residues. Germline assignment: CDR1 SGHVS and CDR2 FQNEAQ. The CDR3 loop reads CASSLGTSRSF. Written as DNA, the CDR3 is TGTGCCAGCAGCCTCGGGACTAGCAGGAGTTTT.

This rearrangement joins TRBV24-1 to TRBJ2-3; TRBD1 might be the D (5 bases). V lost 2 bases to trimming and J lost 2 bases, with 19 bases between them. Germline V gives CDR1 KGHDR, CDR2 SFDVKD. The CDR3 totals 18 residues. Here the CDR3 reads CATSDYPRTPSPTDTQYF. The CDR3 DNA is TGTGCCACCAGTGATTACCCCCGGACACCCTCTCCCACAGATACGCAGTATTTT.

The V call is TRBV6-6, the J call TRBJ2-3, with a weak D call TRBD2 (6 bases). CDR1 and CDR2 from the germline V gene are MNHNY and SVGAGI (reference sequence). The length of the CDR3 is 16 residues. V dropped 4 bases and J dropped 2 bases, with 16 bases sitting between them. The DNA of the CDR3 is TGTGCCAGCAGTTGGGGCCCCGCGGGGTCCACAGATACGCAGTATTTT. Translating it yields CASSWGPAGSTDTQYF.

The chain uses TRBV20-1 and TRBJ2-1; 7 nucleotides match TRBD2. From germline, CDR1 is DFQATT and CDR2 SNEGSKA (reference sequence). J lost 4 bases, V lost 5 bases, and 11 bases had no gene match. The CDR3 spans 15 residues. CDR3 protein: CSAGGTAGVYNEQFF. CDR3 sequence (DNA): TGCAGTGCTGGGGGGACGGCGGGGGTATACAATGAGCAGTTCTTC.

This clonotype was counted a few times. The chain links TRBV5-1 to TRBJ1-2; 9 bases align to TRBD1. CDR1 is SGHRS, CDR2 YFSETQ, per germline. The CDR3 has 14 residues. V gave up 4 bases and J gave up 7 bases; unmatched junction bases: 8. The CDR3 coding sequence is TGCGCCAGCAGCACGCCACAGGGGGCCGGTGGCTACACCTTC. Amino acids: CASSTPQGAGGYTF.

This chain connects TRBV4-1 to TRBJ1-5, with 9 bases identical to TRBD1. From germline, CDR1 is MGHRA and CDR2 YSYEKL. CDR3 length: 16 residues. V trimming: 0 bases; J trimming: 6 bases; junction bases outside the gene matches: 6. The CDR3 reads CASSQDLDRGFQPQHF. The CDR3, as DNA: TGCGCCAGCAGCCAAGATCTTGACAGGGGGTTTCAGCCCCAGCATTTT.

This clonotype was seen a few times. This chain links TRBV20-1 with TRBJ2-7; 8 positions agree with TRBD2. The V and J ends lost 5 bases and 0 bases, in that order; junction bases with no gene match: 9. The CDR3 consists of 15 residues. Germline V CDR1 and CDR2: DFQATT, SNEGSKA (reference sequence). Here the CDR3 DNA reads TGCAGTGCTGGTAGACTAGCGAGGAGCTCCTACGAGCAGTACGTC. This gives the protein CSAGRLARSSYEQYV.

The table lists this clonotype with many counts. The V gene is TRBV2, the J gene TRBJ2-4, with D hard to call. Germline CDR1 SNHLY, CDR2 FYNNEI. This CDR3 has 12 amino acids. V lost 10 bases and J lost 12, with 19 bases in between. This CDR3 is CAIALTETTQYF. The CDR3 coding sequence is TGTGCCATCGCTCTTACGGAGACAACTCAGTACTTC.

This clonotype was seen more than once but under ten times. The chain links TRBV5-1 to TRBJ1-1; 9 nucleotides agree with TRBD1. This CDR3 spans 14 amino acids. V lost 2 bases and J lost 4; bases outside the gene matches: 3. In germline, CDR1 is SGHRS, CDR2 YFSETQ. This CDR3 is CASSFRDRATEAFF. The DNA for the CDR3 is TGCGCCAGCAGCTTTAGGGACAGGGCCACTGAAGCTTTCTTT.

This clonotype was detected only a few times. The chain couples TRBV9 to TRBJ1-2, with no clear D. The CDR3 contains 15 residues. CDR1 is SGDLS and CDR2 is YYNGEE in the germline V gene. V shed 4 bases and J shed 2 bases, with 15 bases lying between them. CDR3 protein: CASSSRPSENYGYTF. DNA of the CDR3: TGTGCCAGCAGCTCTCGGCCATCGGAGAACTATGGCTACACCTTC.

J is TRBJ2-1 and V is TRBV6-2 or TRBV6-3; the D gene is possibly TRBD1 (6 bases). Germline V CDR1 and CDR2: MNHEY, SVGEGT. Between the trimmed V and J ends, which lost 2 bases and 11 bases, there was a span of 13 bases. The CDR3 loop spans 13 amino acids. CDR3 sequence (DNA): TGTGCCAGCAGTTACCCCGGGACATATCAGCAGTTCTTC. This encodes CASSYPGTYQQFF.

This clonotype was observed many times. Relative to the germline gene, one junction end is altered; a read error may explain this. This chain uses TRBV5-1 with TRBJ2-5; tentatively, D is TRBD2 (6 bases). Germline V gene data show CDR1 as SGHRS and CDR2 as YFSETQ. The CDR3 has 13 amino acids. The CDR3 region is CASSLGGVEIQYF. CDR3 DNA: TGCGCCAGCAGCTTGGGCGGGGTTGAGATCCAGTACTTC.

V gene TRBV5-1 combines with J gene TRBJ1-6; D not resolved. Germline CDR1 reads SGHRS; CDR2 reads YFSETQ. Between the trimmed V and J ends, which lost 0 bases and 10 bases, there was a span of 11 bases. The CDR3 runs 14 residues. The CDR3 sequence is CASSLEGGPSPLHF. Written as DNA, the CDR3 is TGCGCCAGCAGCTTGGAGGGAGGCCCGTCACCCCTCCACTTT.

This clonotype has more than one count but fewer than ten. This chain's CDR3 is CASSPRGNNQPQHF. The CDR3 nucleotides read TGTGCCAGCAGCCCAAGGGGAAACAATCAGCCCCAGCATTTT. The rearrangement links TRBV3-1 to TRBJ1-5; weak D call: TRBD1 (5 bases). This CDR3 comprises 14 residues. In germline, CDR1 is LGHDT, CDR2 YNNKEL (reference sequence). Deletions cut 4 bases from V and 3 bases from J, with 10 bases between.

This clonotype was seen at least ten times. The chain recombines TRBV21-1 with TRBJ2-5; TRBD1 is taken as the D call from the table, unchecked against the DNA. TRBV21-1 is a documented pseudogene. The CDR3 has 12 residues. CDR3 bases: TGTGCCCGACGGGGACAAGAAGAGACCCAGTACTTC. It codes for CARRGQEETQYF.